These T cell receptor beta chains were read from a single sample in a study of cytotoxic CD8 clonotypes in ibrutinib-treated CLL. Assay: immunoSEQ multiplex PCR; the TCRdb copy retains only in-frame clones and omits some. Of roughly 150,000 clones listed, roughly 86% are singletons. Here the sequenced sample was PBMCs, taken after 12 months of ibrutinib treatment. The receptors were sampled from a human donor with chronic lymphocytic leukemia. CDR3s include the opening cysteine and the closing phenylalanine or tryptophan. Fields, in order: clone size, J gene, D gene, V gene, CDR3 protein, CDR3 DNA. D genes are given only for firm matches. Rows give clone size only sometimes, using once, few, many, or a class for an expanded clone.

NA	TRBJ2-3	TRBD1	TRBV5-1	CASSVGTGQDTQYF	TGCGCCAGCAGCGTCGGGACAGGCCAAGATACGCAGTATTTT
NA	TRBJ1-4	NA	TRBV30	CAWSWGGDPTNEKLFF	TGTGCCTGGAGTTGGGGGGGGGATCCAACTAATGAAAAACTGTTTTTT
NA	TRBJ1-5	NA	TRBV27	CASMRGGSGQPQHF	TGTGCCAGCATGAGGGGAGGTTCGGGTCAGCCCCAGCATTTT
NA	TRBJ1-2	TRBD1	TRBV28	CASSPSGRDRPRGYGYTF	TGTGCCAGCAGTCCGTCGGGTCGGGACAGGCCACGCGGCTATGGCTACACCTTC
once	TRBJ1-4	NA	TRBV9	CASSVFGVPNEKLFF	TGTGCCAGCAGCGTATTCGGGGTGCCTAATGAAAAACTGTTTTTT
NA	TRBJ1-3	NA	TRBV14	CASSLNSGNTIYF	TGTGCCAGCAGCCTGAACTCTGGAAACACCATATATTTT
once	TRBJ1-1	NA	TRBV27	CASSVSRDSRLGAFF	TGTGCCAGCAGTGTTTCCAGGGATAGTAGATTAGGAGCTTTCTTT
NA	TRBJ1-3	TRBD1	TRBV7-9	CASSRGQAENTIYF	TGTGCCAGCAGTCGAGGACAGGCCGAGAACACCATATATTTT
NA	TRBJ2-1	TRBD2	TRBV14	CASSHLAGGLYNEQFF	TGTGCCAGCAGCCACCTAGCGGGGGGCCTTTACAATGAGCAGTTCTTC
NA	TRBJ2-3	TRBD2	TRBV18	CASSLAGAQISTDTQYF	TGTGCCAGCTCACTAGCGGGGGCCCAGATAAGCACAGATACGCAGTATTTT
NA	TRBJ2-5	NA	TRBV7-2	CASSLLLTHPQETQYF	TGTGCCAGCAGCTTATTACTAACGCACCCCCAAGAGACCCAGTACTTC
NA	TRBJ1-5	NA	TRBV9	CASSVDWTPNQPQHF	TGTGCCAGCAGCGTAGATTGGACACCTAATCAGCCTCAGCATTTT
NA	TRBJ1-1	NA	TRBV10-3	CAIRTGSTEAFF	TGTGCCATCAGAACAGGGTCCACTGAAGCTTTCTTT
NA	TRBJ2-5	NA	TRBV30	CAWSVQGAQYF	TGTGCCTGGAGTGTACAAGGTGCCCAGTACTTC
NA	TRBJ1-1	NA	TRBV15	CATSRGTQKNTEAFF	TGTGCCACCAGCAGAGGGACACAAAAGAACACTGAAGCTTTCTTT
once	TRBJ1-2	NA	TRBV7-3	CASSLKSPLGFDYGYTF	TGTGCCAGCAGCTTAAAATCCCCCCTCGGGTTTGACTATGGCTACACCTTC
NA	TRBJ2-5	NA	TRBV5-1	CASSSRPQETQYF	TGCGCCAGCAGCTCGCGACCCCAAGAGACCCAGTACTTC
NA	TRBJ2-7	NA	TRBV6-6	CASSGRTSHYEQYF	TGTGCCAGCAGTGGCCGTACATCGCACTACGAGCAGTACTTC
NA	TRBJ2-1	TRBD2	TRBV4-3	CASSRTSGRPEFF	TGCGCCAGCAGCCGGACTAGCGGGAGGCCGGAATTCTTC
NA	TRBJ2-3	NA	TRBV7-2	CASSLLAASGDTQYF	TGTGCCAGCAGCTTATTAGCGGCGAGCGGAGATACGCAGTATTTT
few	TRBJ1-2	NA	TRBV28	CASSLIRGSGYTF	TGTGCCAGCAGTTTAATACGGGGGAGTGGCTACACCTTC
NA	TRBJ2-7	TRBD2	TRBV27	CASSSDSWGGGIYEQYF	TGTGCCAGCAGTTCTGATTCCTGGGGCGGGGGGATCTACGAGCAGTACTTC
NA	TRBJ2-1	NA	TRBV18	CASSPASVGQGNEQFF	TGTGCCAGCTCACCGGCTAGCGTGGGGCAGGGCAATGAGCAGTTCTTC
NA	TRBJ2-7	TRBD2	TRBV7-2	CASSLELAGGKQYF	TGTGCCAGCAGCTTAGAATTAGCGGGAGGGAAGCAGTACTTC
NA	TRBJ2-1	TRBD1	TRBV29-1	CSGERYGQVQDEQFF	TGCAGCGGTGAGAGGTATGGACAGGTCCAGGATGAGCAGTTCTTC